This TCR beta chain was captured in a study of molecular identifiers for immune sequencing clone quantification. After removal of 8 bases from V and 3 bases from J, the junction contained 14 bases not matched to a gene. The CDR3 loop spans 15 amino acids. From the PCR reads, TCRdb called clonotypes with MiXCR, one entry per CDR3 protein. The sample lists about 40,000 distinct CDR3 sequences; approximately 24% were seen once. Sequencing was carried out using naive CD8+ T cells from blood, with Jurkat cell RNA spiked in. The sample's subset: FACS-sorted CD8+CD4-CCR7+CD45RA+ naive T cells. The TCR originated in a human donor in good health. Some libraries in this study had Jurkat cell RNA spiked in. The genes are TRBV5-3 and TRBJ2-7, with 7 bases identical to TRBD1. TRBV5-3 is treated as an ORF (open reading frame) with a function not yet certain. The CDR3: CASSMRQGELYEQYF. CDR3 bases: TGTGCCAGCAGCATGAGACAGGGAGAACTCTACGAGCAGTACTTC.